The next 28 T cell receptor beta chains were all read from a single sample in a study of OX40 agonist ivuxolimab in advanced cancers. Produced via immunoSEQ multiplex PCR; TCRdb's table is partial and in-frame only. In the table there are some 33,000 clones, roughly 87% of which are singletons. Sequenced here: CD4+ or CD8+ T cells sorted from blood, sampled in a trial of the OX40 agonist ivuxolimab. Receptors originate from an adult with an advanced solid tumor such as melanoma, head and neck, liver or kidney cancer.

The chain uses TRBV5-6 and TRBJ2-3; no clear D. CDR3 length equals 17 residues. Germline lookup yields CDR1 SGHDT and CDR2 YYEEEE. Trimming removed 0 bases from V and 2 bases from J, with 16 bases in between. CDR3 residues: CASSLEFYGFSTDTQYF. In DNA form, the CDR3 reads TGTGCCAGCAGCTTGGAATTTTATGGGTTTTCCACAGATACGCAGTATTTT.

This clone has a handful of counts. V and J are TRBV4-1 and TRBJ2-5; D might be TRBD2 (6 bases). Germline values: CDR1 MGHRA, CDR2 YSYEKL. V was trimmed by 2 bases and J by 4 bases, leaving 8 bases between them. This CDR3 spans 13 amino acids. The CDR3 DNA sequence: TGCGCCAGCAGCCAATGGCGGGGAGAGACCCAGTACTTC. Its protein product is CASSQWRGETQYF.

The gene calls are TRBV7-3 and TRBJ2-3; tentative D call: TRBD2 (5 bases). The germline V gene has CDR1 SGHTA and CDR2 FQGTGA. This CDR3 comprises 15 residues. Trimming took 4 bases from V and 1 from J, leaving 12 bases between them. CDR3 amino acids: CASSWSGEGTDTQYF. CDR3 bases: TGTGCCAGCAGCTGGAGCGGTGAGGGCACAGATACGCAGTATTTT.

In this sample, this clone turned up once. The chain recombines TRBV7-9 with TRBJ2-3; TRBD2 matches at 15 bases. Trimming took 5 bases from V and 4 from J; bases not matched to a gene: 4. CDR1 and CDR2 (germline): SEHNR, FQNEAQ (reference sequence). The CDR3 sequence is 16 residues long. CDR3 sequence: CASSRRTSGRADTQYF. The CDR3 DNA follows: TGTGCCAGCAGCCGGAGGACTAGCGGGAGGGCAGATACGCAGTATTTT.

This rearrangement joins TRBV30 to TRBJ1-6; no clear D gene. The germline V and J ends were trimmed by 1 base and 13 bases, with 8 bases remaining between them. This CDR3 has 11 residues. The V gene's germline CDR1 is GTSNPN and CDR2 SVGIG (reference sequence). The CDR3 DNA sequence: TGTGCCTGGAGTGACGGGTCGCCCCTCCACTTT. Its translation: CAWSDGSPLHF.

The chain is built from TRBV19 and TRBJ1-5; D might be TRBD1 (5 bases). The ends were cut back, 5 bases at V and 7 bases at J, with 15 bases in the middle. CDR3 size: 14 residues. The V gene's germline CDR1 is LNHDA and CDR2 SQIVND (reference sequence). This CDR3 is CASSPLQKGQPQHF. DNA of the CDR3: TGTGCCAGTAGTCCCCTCCAAAAGGGGCAGCCCCAGCATTTT.

The chain joins TRBV25-1 to TRBJ2-5, with 8 bases that match TRBD1. V trimming: 3 bases; J trimming: 3 bases; junction bases outside the gene matches: 3. The CDR3 extends over 14 amino acids. In germline, CDR1 is MGHDK, CDR2 SYGVNS. Here the CDR3 DNA reads TGTGCCAGCAGTGAGCAGACAGGGGAAGAGACCCAGTACTTC. It encodes CASSEQTGEETQYF. Drawing the rest from reference TRBV25-1 and TRBJ2-5, the complete variable domain is EADIYQTPRYLVIGTGKKITLECSQTMGHDKMYWYQQDPGMELHLIHYSYGVNSTEKGDLSSESTVSRIRTEHFPLTLESARPSHTSQYLCASSEQTGEETQYFGPGTRLLVL.

This clone appeared a few times. The gene calls are TRBV9 and TRBJ2-5; a possible D gene is TRBD2 (6 bases). The ends were cut back, 3 bases at V and 3 bases at J, with 18 bases in the middle. Germline V gene sequence: CDR1 SGDLS, CDR2 YYNGEE. This CDR3 is 16 amino acids long. CDR3 nucleotides: TGTGCCAGCAGCGCCTCGGTTCGGACTAACAAAGAGACCCAGTACTTC. Protein sequence: CASSASVRTNKETQYF. Full variable domain (outside the CDR3, taken from reference TRBV9 and TRBJ2-5): DSGVTQTPKHLITATGQRVTLRCSPRSGDLSVYWYQQSLDQGLQFLIQYYNGEERAKGNILERFSAQQFPDLHSELNLSSLELGDSALYFCASSASVRTNKETQYFGPGTRLLVL.

The chain's CDR3 is CASSERTGFRGDTQYF. CDR3 sequence (DNA): TGCGCCAGCAGCGAAAGGACAGGGTTTCGAGGTGATACGCAGTATTTT. The chain uses TRBV4-1 and TRBJ2-3, with 8 bases aligning to TRBD1. Germline values: CDR1 MGHRA, CDR2 YSYEKL. J was trimmed by 6 bases and V by 5 bases; bases with no gene match: 13. The CDR3 consists of 16 residues.

V gene TRBV2 combines with J gene TRBJ2-7; D is perhaps TRBD2 (5 bases). Germline CDR1 and CDR2: SNHLY and FYNNEI. The CDR3 spans 12 residues. Trimming left V 10 bases short and J 6 bases short, with 16 bases between. The CDR3 DNA is TGTGCCACCAAAGGCCCGGGAAGCGAGCAGTACTTC. The encoded protein is CATKGPGSEQYF.

The CDR3 bases are TGTGCCTGGAGTGTAGGCAGTTCTGACACCGGGGAGCTGTTTTTT. Its translation is CAWSVGSSDTGELFF. The J gene is TRBJ2-2, the V gene TRBV30; D call uncertain. The CDR3 extends over 15 amino acids. V dropped 0 bases and J dropped 3 bases, with 11 bases sitting between them. Germline V lookup: CDR1 GTSNPN, CDR2 SVGIG (reference sequence).

This clone was observed a handful of times. The rearrangement links TRBV7-9 to TRBJ1-4, with 7 bases fitting TRBD1. The CDR3 has 15 residues. With 3 bases clipped from V and 8 bases from J, the junction kept 9 bases outside the gene matches. CDR1 SEHNR and CDR2 FQNEAQ come from the germline V gene (reference sequence). The DNA for the CDR3 is TGTGCCAGCAGCTTGCAAGGGCAGGGGGGCGAAAAACTGTTTTTT. This codes for CASSLQGQGGEKLFF.

J is TRBJ2-5 and V is TRBV19; 8 bases fit TRBD1. The trim removed 1 base at V and 7 bases at J, leaving 11 bases unmatched. The CDR3 has 16 residues. The germline gives CDR1 LNHDA, CDR2 SQIVND (reference sequence). CDR3 in DNA: TGTGCCAGTAGTATAGGAAGGACAGGGCAGACCCGGACCCAGTACTTC. The encoded protein is CASSIGRTGQTRTQYF.

V and J are TRBV6-6 and TRBJ2-7; TRBD2 agrees at 8 bases. This CDR3 has 12 amino acids. CDR1 and CDR2 from the germline V gene are MNHNY and SVGAGI (reference sequence). V shed 8 bases, J shed 4 bases, and the junction held 4 bases outside the gene matches. CDR3 amino acids: CASSGGNYEQYF. The DNA for the CDR3 is TGTGCCAGCTCGGGAGGGAATTACGAGCAGTACTTC.

This clone has a single count. The DNA of the CDR3 is TGTGCCAGTAGTTCCCACCTAGCGGGAGGGAAGAATGAGCAGTTCTTC. Amino acids: CASSSHLAGGKNEQFF. The chain is built from TRBV19 and TRBJ2-1; 12 bases match TRBD2. Germline trimming cut 5 bases from V and 7 bases from J; bases unmatched to any gene: 9. Germline V gene data show CDR1 as LNHDA and CDR2 as SQIVND (reference sequence). The length of the CDR3 is 16 residues. Drawing the rest from reference TRBV19 and TRBJ2-1, the complete variable domain is DGGITQSPKYLFRKEGQNVTLSCEQNLNHDAMYWYRQDPGQGLRLIYYSQIVNDFQKGDIAEGYSVSREKKESFPLTVTSAQKNPTAFYLCASSSHLAGGKNEQFFGPGTRLTVL.

The V gene is TRBV14, the J gene TRBJ2-5; 7 bases fit TRBD2. Unmatched junction bases numbered 19, after V lost 4 bases and J lost 2 bases. This CDR3 has 19 amino acids. Germline lookup yields CDR1 SGHDN and CDR2 FVKESK. The chain's CDR3 is CASSLRDYRTMGPQETQYF. As DNA, the CDR3 is TGTGCCAGCAGCCTTCGGGACTACCGAACGATGGGACCTCAAGAGACCCAGTACTTC.

The CDR3 protein is CASSMGIASTDTQYF. CDR3 in DNA: TGTGCCAGTAGTATGGGGATTGCTAGCACAGATACGCAGTATTTT. The chain couples TRBV19 to TRBJ2-3; D unclear. CDR3 size: 15 residues. V shed 3 bases and J shed 0 bases, with 10 bases lying between them. Per germline, CDR1 LNHDA and CDR2 SQIVND (reference sequence). Using reference TRBV19 and TRBJ2-3 for the parts outside the CDR3, the full variable domain is DGGITQSPKYLFRKEGQNVTLSCEQNLNHDAMYWYRQDPGQGLRLIYYSQIVNDFQKGDIAEGYSVSREKKESFPLTVTSAQKNPTAFYLCASSMGIASTDTQYFGPGTRLTVL.

The chain is built from TRBV11-2 and TRBJ1-5; TRBD1 aligns across 8 bases. V shed 5 bases, J shed 7 bases, and the junction held 10 bases outside the gene matches. CDR3 length: 15 residues. Germline V gene data show CDR1 as SGHAT and CDR2 as FQNNGV. The CDR3 region is CASSPATGGEQPQHF. The CDR3 DNA is TGTGCCAGCAGCCCCGCTACAGGGGGAGAACAGCCCCAGCATTTT.

The chain combines TRBV15 with TRBJ1-5; no clear D. Germline assignment: CDR1 LNHNV and CDR2 YYDKDF (reference sequence). The CDR3 is 13 amino acids. V dropped 0 bases and J dropped 4 bases, with 4 bases sitting between them. DNA of the CDR3: TGTGCCACCAGCAGAGATCGGAATCAGCCCCAGCATTTT. Translating it yields CATSRDRNQPQHF. The complete variable domain, with remaining parts taken from reference TRBV15 and TRBJ1-5, reads DAMVIQNPRYQVTQFGKPVTLSCSQTLNHNVMYWYQQKSSQAPKLLFHYYDKDFNNEADTPDNFQSRRPNTSFCFLDIRSPGLGDTAMYLCATSRDRNQPQHFGDGTRLSIL.

This clone has only a few counts. The V call is TRBV18, the J call TRBJ1-5; D gene ambiguous. Germline CDR1 and CDR2: KGHSH and LQKENI. V dropped 1 base and J dropped 4 bases, with 5 bases sitting between them. The CDR3 extends over 13 amino acids. CDR3 sequence (DNA): TGTGCCAGCTCACCACTTAGTAATCAGCCCCAGCATTTT. Translated, it gives CASSPLSNQPQHF.

The chain combines TRBV5-1 with TRBJ2-5; 9 bases agree with TRBD1. This CDR3 region has 15 residues. Trimming cost V 8 bases and J 4 bases; bases outside gene matches: 12. Germline V gene sequence: CDR1 SGHRS, CDR2 YFSETQ. CDR3 protein: CARSEGQGFAETQYF. In nucleotides, the CDR3 is TGCGCCAGAAGTGAAGGACAGGGGTTTGCAGAGACCCAGTACTTC.

This clone was counted a few times. The J gene is TRBJ1-2, the V gene TRBV2, with D hard to call. From germline, CDR1 is SNHLY and CDR2 FYNNEI. CDR3 size: 13 residues. V was trimmed by 3 bases and J by 4 bases, leaving 9 bases between them. For the CDR3, the DNA is TGTGCCAGCAGTGATACGGGCTTCTATGGCTACACCTTC. It translates to CASSDTGFYGYTF.

The table lists this clone with a few counts. The rearrangement uses TRBV10-3 and TRBJ1-5, with a tentative D call TRBD1 (5 bases). The CDR3 is 13 residues long. Germline CDR1 reads ENHRY; CDR2 reads SYGVKD. Trimming stripped 3 bases from V and 7 bases from J, with 10 bases between. The CDR3 nucleotides read TGTGCCATCAGTGAAGGGGTTTTACAGCCCCAGCATTTT. Protein product: CAISEGVLQPQHF.

The chain is built from TRBV11-2 and TRBJ2-7; 10 bases are shared with TRBD1. Germline values: CDR1 SGHAT, CDR2 FQNNGV. The trim removed 3 bases at V and 3 bases at J, leaving 2 bases unmatched. CDR3 length equals 14 residues. The CDR3 nucleotides read TGTGCCAGCAGCTTGGGGACAGGGGTCTACGAGCAGTACTTC. Residues: CASSLGTGVYEQYF.

The gene calls are TRBV9 and TRBJ1-6; unclear D gene. This CDR3 has 15 amino acids. V lost 2 bases, J lost 0 bases, and 6 bases lay in between. Per the germline V gene, CDR1 is SGDLS and CDR2 is YYNGEE. CDR3 sequence reads: CASSVGLSYNSPLHF. CDR3 coding DNA: TGTGCCAGCAGCGTGGGCCTCTCCTATAATTCACCCCTCCACTTT.

The chain is built from TRBV6-5 and TRBJ2-2; 7 bases match TRBD1. CDR3 length equals 16 residues. Per germline, CDR1 MNHEY and CDR2 SVGAGI. Losses at the gene ends were 4 bases for V and 6 bases for J; bases not matched to a gene: 11. CDR3 amino acids: CASSLTTGMGAGELFF. The CDR3 DNA follows: TGTGCCAGCAGTTTGACGACAGGGATGGGTGCCGGGGAGCTGTTTTTT.

The J gene is TRBJ2-1, the V gene TRBV5-1; a possible D gene is TRBD2 (5 bases). The CDR3 spans 14 residues. Per germline, CDR1 SGHRS and CDR2 YFSETQ. The V end was cut by 4 bases, the J end by 4 bases, with 12 bases between. The CDR3 nucleotides read TGCGCCAGCAGCCCGGACGGACTGTACAATGAGCAGTTCTTC. Translation: CASSPDGLYNEQFF. The entire variable domain, with the rest obtained from reference TRBV5-1 and TRBJ2-1, is as follows: KAGVTQTPRYLIKTRGQQVTLSCSPISGHRSVSWYQQTPGQGLQFLFEYFSETQRNKGNFPGRFSGRQFSNSRSEMNVSTLELGDSALYLCASSPDGLYNEQFFGPGTRLTVL.

The sample holds one count of this clone. The CDR3 ends on some other residue instead of the conserved phenylalanine or tryptophan, so this is likely a read error. This chain uses TRBV5-1 with TRBJ1-3; TRBD1 might be the D (5 bases). Germline loops: CDR1 SGHRS, CDR2 YFSETQ. The CDR3 is made up of 15 amino acids. V was cut by 3 bases and J by 4 bases, with 14 bases left in between. The CDR3 nucleotides read TGCGCCAGCAGCTCATCGGGGGTTGTCGGAAACACCATATATCTT. It yields the protein CASSSSGVVGNTIYL.